The source of this TCR beta chain is a study of blood T cell repertoires in COVID-19 (TCRdb year 2020). Context from the whole study: The collaborator samples originated in the United States, Italy and Spain and spanned the acute and convalescent phases of COVID-19. The prospective study material was composed of cDNA or gDNA derived from T cells, B-cell-depleted T cells, or PBMCs. The dataset comprised deeply sampled blood TCRbeta repertoires from subjects exposed to, actively infected with, or recovered from COVID-19. The repertoires were released in a freely available public database intended as a resource for research on the immune response to SARS-CoV-2. Samples were obtained from the ongoing ImmuneRACE study (first 160 participants) and from roughly 1,300 subjects provided by 6 global collaborators. The sample metadata nearly always contained a de-identified subject ID, COVID-19 status, age in years and sex. Where available, HLA class I and class II types were taken from metadata supplied by the sample provider and were not determined by assay-based typing.

For this chain, trimming is 3 bases at the V end and 7 bases at the J end, and the number of junction bases without a gene match is 3. From its cysteine to its phenylalanine, the CDR3 spans 13 amino acids. The read is trimmed to its CDR3 DNA, 39 bases read in frame from base 1. Per the germline V gene (reference sequence), MNHEY is the CDR1 and SMNVEV is the CDR2. Whole blood was collected in K2EDTA tubes by collaborating institutions according to the institutions' own protocols. For TCRbeta analysis, collaborator samples were shipped as frozen whole blood, as isolated PBMCs, or as DNA extracted from either sample type. On this clone: No cognate antigen has been identified for it. No base-level quality is on record; no much larger clone is a single base apart.

TCRbeta CDR3 regions were amplified from genomic DNA using the immunoSEQ Assay, a bias-controlled multiplex PCR. In the authors' own workflow: Within the assay, amplification of reference gene primers was used to estimate how many nucleated cells each sample contained. Sequence reads were collapsed and filtered to measure the absolute abundance of every unique TCRbeta CDR3 rearrangement. Productive Simpson clonality was computed per sample as the square root of Simpson's diversity index over productive rearrangements. The table comes from immuneACCESS by way of TCRdb, which keeps in-frame sequences with V and J called. Part of the clones is missing from these tables; in studies checked, under half for an unresolved V gene and the rest for unknown reasons. That table gives V, J and clone size, and the DNA gave D and trimming. Recorded for this sample are roughly 280,000 clones; more than 85% of them occurred a single time. The top ten constitute around 3.6% of the sample.

Findings and caveats that apply to the study as a whole: Clinical and demographic metadata were provided uncurated, with the amount varying by source and participant.

The chain was built from TRBV27 and TRBJ2-3, with TRBD2 matching 8 junction bases. The sequence derives from a man between 18 and 35 years old with active or convalescent COVID-19. The specimen was peripheral blood. The CDR3 corresponds to CASSFPGGNTQYF. The DNA is TGTGCCAGCAGTTTCCCGGGAGGGAATACGCAGTATTTT.